This T cell receptor (beta chain) was observed in a study of T cell repertoires in cytomegalovirus infection. Study background: Both a matching HLA type and CMV infection were indicated by public TCR beta signatures.

Concerning this clonotype: Its antigen is unknown.

TCRdb independently ran MiXCR on the reads; one entry per CDR3 protein. Here the sample spans around 180,000 distinct CDR3 sequences, under 25% being singletons. Findings of the study overall: The response measured ex vivo was dominated by TCR beta clonotypes (HLA-C-restricted and CMV-specific). Identification of carriers of CMV plus the relevant HLA was achieved through cumulative public TCR beta family frequency.

The specimen sequenced was PBMCs. The clonotype was recovered from a human donor in good health (CMV status not recorded). Some clones in this sample may be carry-over from other donors' samples.

CDR3 nucleotide sequence: TGTGCCAGCAGCCCGGACAGGGCTACGAGAAGGTACTTC. Its translation is CASSPDRATRRYF. This chain uses TRBV12-3 or TRBV12-4 with TRBJ2-7; 8 bases align to TRBD1. Trimming removed 6 bases from V and 12 bases from J; junction bases left unmatched: 13. There are 13 residues in the CDR3.